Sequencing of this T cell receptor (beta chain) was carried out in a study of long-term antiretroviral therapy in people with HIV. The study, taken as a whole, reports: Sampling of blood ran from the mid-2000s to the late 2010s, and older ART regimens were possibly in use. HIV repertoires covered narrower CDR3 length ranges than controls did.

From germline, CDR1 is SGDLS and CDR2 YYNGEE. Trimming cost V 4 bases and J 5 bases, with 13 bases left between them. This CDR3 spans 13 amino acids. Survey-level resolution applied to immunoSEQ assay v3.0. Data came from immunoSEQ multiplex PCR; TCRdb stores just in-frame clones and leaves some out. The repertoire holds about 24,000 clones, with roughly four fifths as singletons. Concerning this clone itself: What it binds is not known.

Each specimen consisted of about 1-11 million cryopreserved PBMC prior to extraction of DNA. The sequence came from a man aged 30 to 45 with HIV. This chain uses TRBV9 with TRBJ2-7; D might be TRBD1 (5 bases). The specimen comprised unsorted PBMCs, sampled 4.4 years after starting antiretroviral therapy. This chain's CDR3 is CASSTYPRDEQYF. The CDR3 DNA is TGTGCCAGCAGCACCTACCCCAGGGACGAGCAGTACTTC.